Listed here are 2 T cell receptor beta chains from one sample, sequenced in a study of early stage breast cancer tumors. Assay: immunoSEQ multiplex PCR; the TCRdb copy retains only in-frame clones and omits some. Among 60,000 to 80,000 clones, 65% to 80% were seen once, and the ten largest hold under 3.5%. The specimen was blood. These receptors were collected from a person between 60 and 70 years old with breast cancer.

The CDR3 region has the DNA TGTGCCTCAACCCCAGGGGGGATAGCGGGTAGCACAGATACGCAGTATTTT. Residues: CASTPGGIAGSTDTQYF. J is TRBJ2-3 and V is TRBV10-3; D is tentatively TRBD1 or TRBD2 (7 bases each). The V end was cut by 11 bases, the J end by 0 bases, with 24 bases between. Per germline, CDR1 ENHRY and CDR2 SYGVKD. CDR3 length: 17 residues.

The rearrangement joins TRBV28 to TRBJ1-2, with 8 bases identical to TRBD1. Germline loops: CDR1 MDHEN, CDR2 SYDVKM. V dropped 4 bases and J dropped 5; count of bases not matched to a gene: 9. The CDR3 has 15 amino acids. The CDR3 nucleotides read TGTGCCAGCAGTTCTCCCCCTCGGACAGGGTATGGCTACACCTTC. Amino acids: CASSSPPRTGYGYTF.